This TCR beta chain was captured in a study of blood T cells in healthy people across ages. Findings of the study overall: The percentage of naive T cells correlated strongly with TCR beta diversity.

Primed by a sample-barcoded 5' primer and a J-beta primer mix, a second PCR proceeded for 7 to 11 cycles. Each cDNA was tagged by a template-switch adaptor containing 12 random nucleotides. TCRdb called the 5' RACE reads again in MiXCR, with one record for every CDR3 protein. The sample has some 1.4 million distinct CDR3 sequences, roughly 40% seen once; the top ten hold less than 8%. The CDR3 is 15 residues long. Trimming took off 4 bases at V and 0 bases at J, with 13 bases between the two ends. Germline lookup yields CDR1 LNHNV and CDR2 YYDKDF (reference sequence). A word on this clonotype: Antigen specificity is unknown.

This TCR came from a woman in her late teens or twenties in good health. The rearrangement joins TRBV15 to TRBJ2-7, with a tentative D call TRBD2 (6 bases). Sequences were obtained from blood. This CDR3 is CATSNQRASSYEQYF. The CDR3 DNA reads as TGTGCCACCAGCAACCAGCGGGCCAGCTCCTACGAGCAGTACTTC.